This record concerns one T cell receptor beta chain sequence. This entry belongs to a study of T cell responses to AZD1222 COVID-19 vaccine. The assay was immunoSEQ multiplex PCR, and TCRdb's table has in-frame clones only and misses some. The data contain over 95,000 clones, around 89% of them singletons. The starting material was peripheral blood, obtained on day 0 of AZD1222 vaccination. This TCR was recovered from an adult in good health.

The CDR3 loop reads CASSETEETEAFF. CDR3 nucleotides: TGTGCCAGCAGTGAGACAGAGGAAACTGAAGCTTTCTTT. V gene TRBV12-3 or TRBV12-4 combines with J gene TRBJ1-1; a possible D gene is TRBD1 (5 bases). This CDR3 region has 13 residues. V shed 5 bases and J shed 5 bases, with 12 bases lying between them.